This T cell receptor beta chain was recovered during a study of blood T cell repertoires in COVID-19 (dated by TCRdb to the early 2020s). Looking at the study overall: The collaborator samples originated in the United States, Italy and Spain and spanned the acute and convalescent phases of COVID-19. The material from the prospective study consisted of cDNA or gDNA derived from T cells, B-cell-depleted T cells, or PBMCs. Subjects who had been exposed to COVID-19, were actively infected with it, or had recovered from it provided the deeply sampled blood TCRbeta repertoires that made up the dataset. The repertoires were made available in a free public database intended to serve as a resource for research on the immune response to SARS-CoV-2. Samples came from the ongoing ImmuneRACE study (first 160 participants) plus 1,254 subjects from 6 global collaborators. Sample metadata almost always included a de-identified subject ID, COVID-19 status, age in years and sex. Where available, HLA class I and class II types were obtained from metadata supplied by the sample provider rather than from assay-based typing. What the authors observed across the whole study: The quantity of clinical and demographic metadata differed by source and by participant and was supplied without curation.

Collaborating institutions collected whole blood in K2EDTA tubes following their own protocols. For TCRbeta analysis, collaborator samples were shipped as frozen whole blood, as isolated PBMCs, or as DNA extracted from either sample type. As for this clone: The antigen it binds to is not known. One base away there is no much larger clone; base qualities are not given.

The germline V gene specifies SGHRS as CDR1 and YFSETQ as CDR2. Trimming takes 4 bases off V and 2 bases off J; junction bases not matched to a gene: 7. The CDR3, cysteine through phenylalanine, is 15 amino acids long. Kept here is only the CDR3 DNA, which spans 45 bases and is read in frame from base 1. TCRbeta CDR3 regions were amplified from genomic DNA by means of the immunoSEQ Assay, a bias-controlled multiplex PCR. Processing in the source paper ran as follows. The number of nucleated cells in each sample was estimated from the amplification of reference gene primers within the assay. To quantify the absolute abundance of each unique TCRbeta CDR3 rearrangement, sequence reads were collapsed and filtered. Productive Simpson clonality was computed per sample as the square root of Simpson's diversity index over productive rearrangements. What TCRdb holds here is the immuneACCESS table cut down to in-frame rearrangements. Part of the clones is not present; checked against another copy, under half of the missing clones reflect an unresolved V gene, and the others are unexplained. That table gives V, J and clone size, and the DNA gave D and trimming. The table for this sample lists more than 50,000 clones; 75% to 95% of them were counted only once. Of the sample, about 17% is held by the ten largest clones.

Sequencing was done on a sample of peripheral blood. This sequence was found in a man at least 80 years old with acute or convalescent COVID-19. The chain is assembled from TRBV5-1 and TRBJ2-3, with 7 middle bases fitting TRBD1. This receptor carries the CDR3 CASSLSGQITDTQYF. In nucleotides, the sequence is TGCGCCAGCAGCCTTTCGGGACAGATCACAGATACGCAGTATTTT.